These T cell receptor beta chains were read from a single sample in a study of shared clonotypes between healthy human individuals. Profiled with immunoSEQ multiplex PCR; TCRdb holds only in-frame clones, not every one. The table includes more than 2,000,000 clones, 80% to 95% detected once. Material for sequencing was naive CD4+ T cells from PBMCs. The receptors were sampled from a man aged 18 to 29 in good health. Some clones in this sample may be carry-over from other donors' samples. The CDR3 runs from the conserved cysteine through the conserved F or W. D genes are given only for firm matches.

j_gene,d_gene,len,v_gene,CDR3nt,CDR3aa
TRBJ1-1,TRBD1,14,TRBV6-5,TGTGCCAGCAGTTCATGGGACAGGGGCACTGAAGCTTTCTTT,CASSSWDRGTEAFF
TRBJ2-7,-,14,TRBV28,TGTGCCAGTAGACTAACCGGACAGAGCTACGAGCAGTACTTC,CASRLTGQSYEQYF
TRBJ2-4,-,13,TRBV5-4,TGTGCCAGCAGCTTGGCTGGCGAAAACATTCAGTACTTC,CASSLAGENIQYF
TRBJ2-1,TRBD1,14,TRBV5-1,TGCGCCAGCAGCTTGGCCGGACAGGGGTATGAGCAGTTCTTC,CASSLAGQGYEQFF
TRBJ2-3,-,14,TRBV27,TGTGCCAGCAGTTTAGGACTTCCCACAGATACGCAGTATTTT,CASSLGLPTDTQYF
TRBJ2-2,-,16,TRBV11-2,TGTGCCAGCAGCCATCCCAGGGGCCGACTCCACGGGGAGCTGTTTTTT,CASSHPRGRLHGELFF
TRBJ1-1,TRBD1,13,TRBV7-9,TGTGCCAGCACCCAGGGGGCGTACACTGAAGCTTTCTTT,CASTQGAYTEAFF
TRBJ1-5,TRBD1,14,TRBV10-3,TGTGCCATCAGCCGTGACAGGGAGGGTCAGCCCCAGCATTTT,CAISRDREGQPQHF
TRBJ2-3,TRBD2,15,TRBV7-9,TGTGCCAGCAGCCCCCAGCGGGGTAGCACAGATACGCAGTATTTT,CASSPQRGSTDTQYF
TRBJ2-5,TRBD1,14,TRBV7-2,TGTGCCAGCAGCTCGCCAGGGGGTCTAGAGACCCAGTACTTC,CASSSPGGLETQYF
TRBJ2-2,-,14,TRBV5-1,TGCGCCAGCAGCGGGTTGCAAGGGTCCGGGGAGCTGTTTTTT,CASSGLQGSGELFF
TRBJ2-5,-,16,TRBV4-1,TGCGCCAGCAGCCACCTCGGACAGCGCCTACAAGAGACCCAGTACTTC,CASSHLGQRLQETQYF
TRBJ1-2,TRBD1,11,TRBV19,TGTGCCAGTAACACAGGGGGAGGCTACACCTTC,CASNTGGGYTF
TRBJ2-2,TRBD2,16,TRBV7-8,TGTGCCAGCAGCTTAGAGGCGGGAGGTTGGACCGGGGAGCTGTTTTTT,CASSLEAGGWTGELFF
TRBJ1-4,-,12,TRBV28,TGTGCCAGCAGCCCCGTGGCTGAAAAACTGTTTTTT,CASSPVAEKLFF
TRBJ2-7,-,14,TRBV10-3,TGTGCCATCAGTGCCCCGTCTACCGAATACGAGCAGTACTTC,CAISAPSTEYEQYF
TRBJ1-1,-,14,TRBV15,TGTGCCACCAGCAGAGCCCCGAGGGACACTGAAGCTTTCTTT,CATSRAPRDTEAFF